The clone carrying this TCR beta chain was seen a few times. Antigen unknown. Pre-culture CD4+ samples were sequenced deeply, targeting 150,000 to 250,000 T cell genomes. This table comes from immunoSEQ multiplex PCR, and its TCRdb copy is limited to in-frame clones, with some not included. Of approximately 90,000 clones in the sample, about 89% are singletons; the top ten hold roughly 1.5%. Untouched CD4+ T cells were isolated by negative selection, averaging about 98% purity. V dropped 5 bases and J dropped 3 bases, with 10 bases sitting between them. The germline V gene has CDR1 MNHEY and CDR2 SMNVEV (reference sequence). CDR3 length: 13 residues. This record comes from a study of T cell repertoires and HLA-DP antigens. Overall study: In vitro CD4+ alloreactivity was against HeLa-presented HLA-DP.

V is TRBV27 and J is TRBJ1-1, with D possibly being TRBD1 (6 bases). The material sequenced was CD4+ T cells from PBMCs. The receptor's source is a man aged 45-65 years in good health and CMV-seronegative. The CDR3 nucleotides read TGTGCCAGCAGTCAACAGGGATACACTGAAGCTTTCTTT. Encoded protein: CASSQQGYTEAFF.